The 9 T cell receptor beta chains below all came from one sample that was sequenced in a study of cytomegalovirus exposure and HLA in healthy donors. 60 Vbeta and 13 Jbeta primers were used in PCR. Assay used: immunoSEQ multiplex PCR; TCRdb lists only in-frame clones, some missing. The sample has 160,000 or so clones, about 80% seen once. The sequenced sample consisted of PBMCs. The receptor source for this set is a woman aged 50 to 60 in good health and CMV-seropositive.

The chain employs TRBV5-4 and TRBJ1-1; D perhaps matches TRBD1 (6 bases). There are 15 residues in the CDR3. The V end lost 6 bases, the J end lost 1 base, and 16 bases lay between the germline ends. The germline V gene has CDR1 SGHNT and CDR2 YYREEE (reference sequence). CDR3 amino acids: CASKSRGHGNTEAFF. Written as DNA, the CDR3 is TGTGCCAGCAAATCCAGGGGCCATGGGAACACTGAAGCTTTCTTT.

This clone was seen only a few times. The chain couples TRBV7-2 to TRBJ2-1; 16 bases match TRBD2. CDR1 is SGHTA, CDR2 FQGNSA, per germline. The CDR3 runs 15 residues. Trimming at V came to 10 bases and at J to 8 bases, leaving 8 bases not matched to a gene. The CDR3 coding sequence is TGTGCCACCGCGGGACTAGCGGGGGGGCGGGATGAGCAGTTCTTC. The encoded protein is CATAGLAGGRDEQFF.

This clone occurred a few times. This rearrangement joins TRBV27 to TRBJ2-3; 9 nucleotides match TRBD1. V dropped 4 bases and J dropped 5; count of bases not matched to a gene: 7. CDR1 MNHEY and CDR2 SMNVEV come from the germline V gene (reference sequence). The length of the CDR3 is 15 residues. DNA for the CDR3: TGTGCCAGCAGTTCTACAGGGGGCATTGGAGATACGCAGTATTTT. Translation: CASSSTGGIGDTQYF.

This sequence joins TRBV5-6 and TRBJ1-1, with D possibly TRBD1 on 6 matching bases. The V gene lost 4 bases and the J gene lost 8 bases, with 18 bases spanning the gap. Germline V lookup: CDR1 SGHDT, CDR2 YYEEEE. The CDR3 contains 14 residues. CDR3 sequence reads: CASSPALQGREAFF. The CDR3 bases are TGTGCCAGCAGCCCCGCTTTACAGGGTCGGGAAGCTTTCTTT.

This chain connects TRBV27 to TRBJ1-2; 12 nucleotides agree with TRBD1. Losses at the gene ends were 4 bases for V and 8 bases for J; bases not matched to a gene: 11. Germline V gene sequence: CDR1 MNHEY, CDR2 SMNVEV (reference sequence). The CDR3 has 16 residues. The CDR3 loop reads CASSSTPGTGGEGYTF. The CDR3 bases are TGTGCCAGCAGTTCTACCCCTGGGACAGGGGGCGAGGGCTACACCTTC.

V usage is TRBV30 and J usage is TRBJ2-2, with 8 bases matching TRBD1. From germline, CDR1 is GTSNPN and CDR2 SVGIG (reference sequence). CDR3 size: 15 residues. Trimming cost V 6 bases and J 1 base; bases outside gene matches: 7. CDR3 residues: CACPKGQVNTGELFF. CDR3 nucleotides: TGTGCCTGCCCCAAGGGACAGGTGAACACCGGGGAGCTGTTTTTT.

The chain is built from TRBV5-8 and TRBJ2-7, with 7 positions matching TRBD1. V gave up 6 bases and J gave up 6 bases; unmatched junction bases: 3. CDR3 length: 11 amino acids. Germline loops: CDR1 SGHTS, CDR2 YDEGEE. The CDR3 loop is CASNPGGEQYF. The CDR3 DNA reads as TGTGCCAGCAACCCAGGGGGCGAGCAGTACTTC.

CDR3 nucleotides: TGTGCCAGCTCACCTGACAGGGCTGGGGCCAACGTCCTGACTTTC. Translating gives CASSPDRAGANVLTF. The chain recombines TRBV18 with TRBJ2-6; 7 bases are shared with TRBD1. V trimming: 3 bases; J trimming: 2 bases; junction bases outside the gene matches: 1. The CDR3 spans 15 residues. The V gene's germline CDR1 is KGHSH and CDR2 LQKENI.

The chain's CDR3 is CASSPLAGGRYEQYF. In nucleotides, the CDR3 is TGTGCCAGCAGCCCTCTAGCGGGGGGAAGGTACGAGCAGTACTTC. The V and J genes are TRBV7-2 and TRBJ2-7; 11 bases match TRBD2. The CDR3 covers 15 residues. J was trimmed by 4 bases and V by 5 bases; bases with no gene match: 7. In germline, CDR1 is SGHTA, CDR2 FQGNSA.